These 28 T cell receptor beta chains originate from one sample sequenced in a study of T cells in Graves' hyperthyroidism and ophthalmopathy. The source material, RNA transcripts, was used to amplify TCR beta CDR3 regions. HTBI primers were used for first-round RT-PCR of the TCR CDR3. Each CDR3 protein gets one entry after TCRdb re-called the multiplex PCR reads with MiXCR. The repertoire has 500,000 to 800,000 distinct CDR3 sequences, more than 14% of them found once; the top ten carry around 13%. Sequenced material: blood. These receptors were collected from a woman in her forties or fifties with Graves' ophthalmopathy.

The table lists this clonotype with many counts. The chain combines TRBV7-8 with TRBJ2-7; D gene uncertain. Germline values: CDR1 SGHVS, CDR2 FQNEAQ. The CDR3 length is 12 residues. The germline V and J ends were trimmed by 2 bases and 3 bases, with 5 bases remaining between them. The CDR3 region is CASSLTHYEQYF. CDR3 nucleotide sequence: TGTGCCAGCAGCTTAACGCACTACGAGCAGTACTTC.

This chain connects TRBV10-2 to TRBJ2-5, with TRBD2 identical over 12 bases. After removal of 11 bases from V and 5 bases from J, the junction contained 12 bases not matched to a gene. The CDR3 is 15 residues long. Germline CDR1 reads WSHSY; CDR2 reads SAAADI. The CDR3 DNA reads as TGCGCCGTGCAGCCGACTAGCGGGAGTCTCGAGACCCAGTACTTC. This gives the protein CAVQPTSGSLETQYF.

This clonotype has ten or more counts. The chain combines TRBV12-3 or TRBV12-4 with TRBJ2-1; D may match TRBD1 or TRBD2 (5 bases each). V dropped 3 bases and J dropped 6 bases, with 21 bases sitting between them. The CDR3 loop spans 17 amino acids. CDR3 bases: TGTGCCAGCAGTTTGGTTGGGCGTCCGGGACCGTCCAATGAGCAGTTCTTC. Protein: CASSLVGRPGPSNEQFF.

This clonotype turned up a few times. This chain uses TRBV24-1 with TRBJ2-3; D may be TRBD1 (6 bases). The CDR3 has 15 residues. Germline CDR1 reads KGHDR; CDR2 reads SFDVKD. V shed 9 bases and J shed 4 bases, with 19 bases lying between them. The CDR3 DNA reads TGTGCCACCTCCCCTTGGGGGCAAAACGCAGATACGCAGTATTTT. Translated, it gives CATSPWGQNADTQYF.

This clonotype came up many times. CDR3 coding DNA: TGTGCCAGCAGTCCCCAGTTGGGGGCTGCAGATACGCAGTATTTT. This sequence encodes CASSPQLGAADTQYF. This chain connects TRBV12-3 or TRBV12-4 to TRBJ2-3; tentative D call: TRBD1 (6 bases). Trimming shortened V by 5 bases and J by 4 bases, and 16 bases separated the two germline ends. The CDR3 has 15 amino acids.

The CDR3 region has the DNA TGCGCCAGCAGCATCACTAGCGAAGTTGTCGATGAGCAGTTCTTC. This translates into CASSITSEVVDEQFF. This chain connects TRBV4-3 to TRBJ2-1; TRBD2 matches 7 bases. The germline V gene encodes CDR1 LGHNA and CDR2 YSLEER. V shed 5 bases and J 8 bases; nucleotides not matched to a gene: 12. The CDR3 totals 15 residues.

This clonotype was counted at least ten times. The chain links TRBV7-9 to TRBJ1-2; D gene unclear. Trimming took 1 base from V and 3 from J, leaving 15 bases between them. From germline, CDR1 is SEHNR and CDR2 FQNEAQ (reference sequence). This CDR3 contains 16 residues. CDR3 nucleotide sequence: TGTGCCAGCAGCTTAGAGGCAGGAATCCCAGACTATGGCTACACCTTC. It encodes CASSLEAGIPDYGYTF.

In this sample, this clonotype turned up many times. The J gene is TRBJ1-1, the V gene TRBV12-3 or TRBV12-4; D ambiguous. The CDR3 extends over 13 amino acids. V was pared by 1 base and J by 6 bases, with 9 bases between. DNA of the CDR3: TGTGCCAGCAGTTTAGACTTTGCCCCTGAAGCTTTCTTT. This codes for CASSLDFAPEAFF.

V is TRBV28 and J is TRBJ1-5; a possible D gene is TRBD1 (5 bases). The CDR3 extends over 13 amino acids. Germline V gives CDR1 MDHEN, CDR2 SYDVKM. The germline V and J ends were trimmed by 5 bases and 6 bases, with 11 bases remaining between them. The CDR3 coding sequence is TGTGCCAGCAGTACCAGGGTTTTTCAGCCCCAGCATTTT. Its translation is CASSTRVFQPQHF.

This clonotype was counted ten times or more. The V call is TRBV6-5, the J call TRBJ2-1; TRBD2 aligns across 13 bases. The V gene's germline CDR1 is MNHEY and CDR2 SVGAGI. The V gene end was trimmed by 2 bases and the J gene end by 7 bases; junction bases not matched to a gene: 2. This CDR3 is built from 15 residues. CDR3 amino acids: CASSYGTSGTNEQFF. The CDR3 region has the DNA TGTGCCAGCAGTTACGGGACTAGCGGGACTAATGAGCAGTTCTTC.

This clonotype was counted only a few times. The chain joins TRBV4-3 to TRBJ1-5, with D perhaps TRBD1 (6 bases). Germline V gene sequence: CDR1 LGHNA, CDR2 YSLEER. Trimming took off 0 bases at V and 3 bases at J, with 15 bases between the two ends. The CDR3 is made up of 17 amino acids. CDR3 in amino acids: CASSQDPPGAVNQPQHF. The CDR3 DNA follows: TGCGCCAGCAGCCAAGATCCCCCAGGGGCGGTCAATCAGCCCCAGCATTTT.

This clonotype was found many times. The gene calls are TRBV7-2 and TRBJ1-2, with a weak D call TRBD1 (6 bases). Germline lookup yields CDR1 SGHTA and CDR2 FQGNSA. There are 15 residues in the CDR3. Trimming removed 3 bases at V and 6 bases at J, with 17 bases between. Here the CDR3 reads CASSFPGVAGDGYTF. CDR3 nucleotides: TGTGCCAGCAGCTTTCCCGGCGTGGCAGGGGATGGCTACACCTTC.

In its sample, this clonotype was seen many times. This rearrangement joins TRBV11-3 to TRBJ2-7; possible D gene TRBD2, 5 bases. This CDR3 comprises 12 residues. The V and J ends lost 1 base and 5 bases respectively, with 6 bases between them. The germline gives CDR1 SGHNT, CDR2 YENEEA. CDR3: CASSLVTNEQYF. CDR3 in DNA: TGTGCCAGCAGCTTAGTGACTAACGAGCAGTACTTC.

At least ten counts were recorded for this clonotype. V usage is TRBV20-1 and J usage is TRBJ2-1; 9 bases are a match to TRBD1. Germline V CDR1 and CDR2: DFQATT, SNEGSKA (reference sequence). V shed 6 bases, J shed 7 bases, and the junction held 7 bases outside the gene matches. The CDR3 spans 13 residues. The CDR3 loop reads CSAPATGGNEQFF. The CDR3 bases are TGCAGTGCACCCGCGACAGGGGGGAATGAGCAGTTCTTC.

The rearrangement uses TRBV6-2 or TRBV6-3 and TRBJ2-1; a possible D gene is TRBD2 (6 bases). Trimming stripped 4 bases from V and 0 bases from J, with 13 bases between. Germline lookup yields CDR1 MNHEY and CDR2 SVGEGT. CDR3 length: 16 amino acids. The CDR3 DNA is TGTGCCAGCAGTTCGGGGGTTTATAGCTCCTACAATGAGCAGTTCTTC. This codes for CASSSGVYSSYNEQFF.

Concerning this clonotype: It may be a read error: a sequence one base away is much more abundant. The chain recombines TRBV29-1 with TRBJ2-5; D tentatively fits TRBD1 or TRBD2 (5 bases each). CDR1 SQVTM and CDR2 ANQGSEA come from the germline V gene. This CDR3 comprises 13 residues. V dropped 3 bases and J dropped 7 bases, with 15 bases sitting between them. Here the CDR3 DNA reads TGCAGCGTTGAGAAATCGGGGCTGGGGACCCAGTACTTC. Encoded protein: CSVEKSGLGTQYF.

The chain links TRBV29-1 to TRBJ2-1; no firm D call. V lost 3 bases, J lost 5 bases, and 8 bases lay in between. This CDR3 spans 12 amino acids. CDR1 and CDR2 from the germline V gene are SQVTM and ANQGSEA. CDR3 protein: CSVEGKNNEQFF. The CDR3 bases are TGCAGCGTTGAGGGGAAAAACAATGAGCAGTTCTTC.

This clonotype has just a few counts. The chain has TRBV5-1 and TRBJ2-2, with 8 bases aligning to TRBD2. The CDR3 contains 14 residues. Trimming cost V 7 bases and J 3 bases; bases outside gene matches: 5. Germline V lookup: CDR1 SGHRS, CDR2 YFSETQ. CDR3 nucleotide sequence: TGCGCCAGCCAACGGACTAGCCACACCGGGGAGCTGTTTTTT. Translated: CASQRTSHTGELFF.

This clonotype was observed many times. V is TRBV27 and J is TRBJ2-5, with 9 bases lining up with TRBD2. CDR1 is MNHEY and CDR2 is SMNVEV in the germline V gene (reference sequence). This CDR3 region has 15 residues. J gave up 2 bases and V 4 bases, and 5 bases lay outside the gene matches. This CDR3 reads CASSSKREVQETQYF. The CDR3 DNA reads as TGTGCCAGCAGTTCCAAGCGGGAGGTTCAAGAGACCCAGTACTTC.

This clonotype occurred many times. This sequence joins TRBV5-1 and TRBJ2-1; maybe TRBD2 (5 bases). V dropped 2 bases and J dropped 7 bases, with 13 bases sitting between them. CDR1 and CDR2 (germline): SGHRS, YFSETQ. The CDR3 is 14 residues long. The CDR3 protein is CASSFSGLLNEQFF. The CDR3 DNA sequence: TGCGCCAGCAGCTTTTCCGGACTTTTGAATGAGCAGTTCTTC. The full variable domain, with the rest looked up from reference TRBV5-1 and TRBJ2-1, is KAGVTQTPRYLIKTRGQQVTLSCSPISGHRSVSWYQQTPGQGLQFLFEYFSETQRNKGNFPGRFSGRQFSNSRSEMNVSTLELGDSALYLCASSFSGLLNEQFFGPGTRLTVL.

As to this clonotype: A read error may account for a junction end that differs from germline. This chain connects TRBV5-4 to TRBJ2-3; weak D call: TRBD2 (6 bases). This CDR3 is 17 amino acids long. Germline V gene data show CDR1 as SGHNT and CDR2 as YYREEE (reference sequence). The CDR3 DNA follows: TGTGCCAGCACCTTGTTTTCAAGCGGAGGGCGGACAGATACGCAGTATTTT. The encoded protein is CASTLFSSGGRTDTQYF. Variable domain in full (rest from reference TRBV5-4 and TRBJ2-3): ETGVTQSPTHLIKTRGQQVTLRCSSQSGHNTVSWYQQALGQGPQFIFQYYREEENGRGNFPPRFSGLQFPNYSSELNVNALELDDSALYLCASTLFSSGGRTDTQYFGPGTRLTVL.

In its sample, this clonotype was seen a few times. The gene calls are TRBV7-2 and TRBJ1-2; TRBD1 aligns across 7 bases. J was trimmed by 3 bases and V by 5 bases; bases with no gene match: 3. This CDR3 comprises 13 residues. The germline CDR1 and CDR2 sequences are SGHTA and FQGNSA. The CDR3 sequence: CASSEQGYYGYTF. The CDR3 DNA reads as TGTGCCAGCAGCGAACAGGGGTACTATGGCTACACCTTC. Full variable domain (remainder filled in from reference TRBV7-2 and TRBJ1-2): GAGVSQSPSNKVTEKGKDVELRCDPISGHTALYWYRQSLGQGLEFLIYFQGNSAPDKSGLPSDRFSAERTGGSVSTLTIQRTQQEDSAVYLCASSEQGYYGYTFGSGTRLTVV.

This clonotype was observed many times. This rearrangement joins TRBV27 to TRBJ1-4; D is unresolved. Germline V lookup: CDR1 MNHEY, CDR2 SMNVEV (reference sequence). Trimming took off 5 bases at V and 7 bases at J, with 14 bases between the two ends. The CDR3 consists of 14 residues. CDR3 bases: TGTGCCAGCAGTAAGGACGCCCACGGTGAAAAACTGTTTTTT. This encodes CASSKDAHGEKLFF.

This chain joins TRBV27 and TRBJ1-4; TRBD1 agrees at 9 bases. The CDR3 spans 14 residues. With 6 bases clipped from V and 10 bases from J, the junction kept 9 bases outside the gene matches. The V gene's germline CDR1 is MNHEY and CDR2 SMNVEV (reference sequence). The CDR3 nucleotides read TGTGCCAGCAGGGGGGGACAGGGCGGGGGAAAACTGTTTTTT. Amino acid sequence: CASRGGQGGGKLFF.

Ten or more counts support this clonotype. The chain combines TRBV2 with TRBJ2-1; either TRBD1 or TRBD2 may fit D (5 bases each). Between the trimmed V and J ends, which lost 5 bases and 4 bases, there was a span of 15 bases. Germline V gene data show CDR1 as SNHLY and CDR2 as FYNNEI. The CDR3 covers 15 residues. The CDR3 DNA sequence: TGTGCCAGCAGTTCCCGGGACCGAATTTACAATGAGCAGTTCTTC. It is translated as CASSSRDRIYNEQFF.

The chain has TRBV14 and TRBJ2-7; D gene unclear. Per the germline V gene, CDR1 is SGHDN and CDR2 is FVKESK. V was trimmed by 2 bases and J by 4 bases, leaving 6 bases between them. The CDR3 spans 12 residues. CDR3 loop: CASSQSYYEQYF. CDR3 coding DNA: TGTGCCAGCAGCCAATCATATTACGAGCAGTACTTC.

Only a few counts were recorded for this clonotype. This chain connects TRBV6-2 or TRBV6-3 to TRBJ2-4; D ambiguous. V shed 4 bases and J shed 5 bases, with 15 bases lying between them. Per the germline V gene, CDR1 is MNHEY and CDR2 is SVGEGT. The CDR3 covers 15 residues. CDR3 in DNA: TGTGCCAGCAGTTTCCTCAACCGAGTCCAAAACATTCAGTACTTC. Protein sequence: CASSFLNRVQNIQYF.

This clonotype was seen many times. This chain links TRBV3-1 with TRBJ1-1; TRBD1 matches 8 bases. Germline CDR1 is LGHDT and CDR2 is YNNKEL (reference sequence). Trimming took 4 bases from V and 3 from J; bases not matched to a gene: 7. This CDR3 region has 15 residues. The CDR3 loop is CASSPLTGEYTEAFF. The CDR3 coding sequence is TGTGCCAGCAGCCCGCTGACAGGGGAGTACACTGAAGCTTTCTTT.